The 11 T cell receptor beta chains listed next were all sequenced from one sample in a study of cytomegalovirus exposure and HLA in healthy donors. Profiling relied on immunoSEQ multiplex PCR, and the TCRdb table lists in-frame clones only, not all of them. The table records under 400,000 clones, approximately 91% of them present only once. Sequenced sample: PBMCs. All receptors come from a man aged 25-40 years in good health and CMV-seronegative.

The chain has TRBV2 and TRBJ1-1; TRBD1 agrees at 7 bases. The germline gives CDR1 SNHLY, CDR2 FYNNEI. V lost 6 bases and J lost 1; bases outside the gene matches: 2. The CDR3 is 13 amino acids. The DNA of the CDR3 is TGTGCCAGCAGCGACAGGGAGAACACTGAAGCTTTCTTT. This translates into CASSDRENTEAFF.

This clone was recorded only once. This rearrangement joins TRBV2 to TRBJ2-7; D uncertain. CDR1 is SNHLY, CDR2 FYNNEI, per germline. The length of the CDR3 is 14 residues. V lost 6 bases and J lost 4, with 16 bases in between. Here the CDR3 reads CASSPFVLGYEQYF. In DNA, the CDR3 is TGTGCCAGCAGCCCTTTCGTGCTAGGTTACGAGCAGTACTTC.

The chain links TRBV2 to TRBJ2-1, with 12 bases fitting TRBD2. Trimming cost V 5 bases and J 7 bases; bases outside gene matches: 6. The CDR3 consists of 15 residues. Per germline, CDR1 SNHLY and CDR2 FYNNEI. CDR3 amino acids: CASSLLAGGSNEQFF. The CDR3 nucleotides read TGTGCCAGCAGTCTACTAGCGGGGGGATCAAATGAGCAGTTCTTC.

This clone has a single count. V usage is TRBV7-2 and J usage is TRBJ2-3, with TRBD2 identical over 8 bases. The CDR3 covers 18 residues. Germline-derived CDR1 and CDR2 are SGHTA and FQGNSA. V shed 10 bases, J shed 1 base, and the junction held 19 bases outside the gene matches. The CDR3 nucleotides read TGTGCCACCAAACAGGCGGGGGGCGGGCTAATGCGCACAGATACGCAGTATTTT. Translated: CATKQAGGGLMRTDTQYF. Combining the CDR3 with reference TRBV7-2 and TRBJ2-3 gives the whole variable domain GAGVSQSPSNKVTEKGKDVELRCDPISGHTALYWYRQSLGQGLEFLIYFQGNSAPDKSGLPSDRFSAERTGGSVSTLTIQRTQQEDSAVYLCATKQAGGGLMRTDTQYFGPGTRLTVL.

This chain uses TRBV5-1 with TRBJ2-7; D is perhaps TRBD2 (7 bases). The CDR3 contains 16 residues. In germline, CDR1 is SGHRS, CDR2 YFSETQ. V was cut by 2 bases and J by 2 bases, with 17 bases left in between. The CDR3 bases are TGCGCCAGCAGCTTACCCCCGCCCGGGGGGCCCTACGAGCAGTACTTC. Residues: CASSLPPPGGPYEQYF.

The chain carries TRBV4-3 and TRBJ2-2; 10 positions match TRBD1. This CDR3 contains 17 residues. The germline V gene has CDR1 LGHNA and CDR2 YSLEER. V gave up 2 bases and J gave up 6 bases; unmatched junction bases: 9. CDR3 coding DNA: TGCGCCAGCAGCCAATACTCCGGGACAGGGGTCGCCGGGGAGCTGTTTTTT. Translation gives CASSQYSGTGVAGELFF.

The chain couples TRBV19 to TRBJ2-1; TRBD2 might be the D (6 bases). Trimming pared 6 bases from V and 9 bases from J, leaving 18 bases between. The germline V gene has CDR1 LNHDA and CDR2 SQIVND (reference sequence). This CDR3 is 14 amino acids long. CDR3 sequence: CASSRGEGSVEQFF. CDR3 nucleotide sequence: TGTGCCAGTAGCCGCGGGGAAGGCTCCGTTGAGCAGTTCTTC.

This sequence joins TRBV27 and TRBJ2-1, with 7 bases matching TRBD2. Germline CDR1 and CDR2: MNHEY and SMNVEV (reference sequence). Trimming removed 7 bases from V and 7 bases from J; junction bases left unmatched: 16. The CDR3 has 16 residues. CDR3 in DNA: TGTGCCAGCACTCGTTGGGGGGGGACTGCGGTGAATGAGCAGTTCTTC. Translating it yields CASTRWGGTAVNEQFF.

The V gene is TRBV29-1, the J gene TRBJ1-2; a weak D match, TRBD1 (5 bases). The CDR3 has 12 amino acids. Trimming took 2 bases from V and 2 from J, leaving 6 bases between them. Germline V lookup: CDR1 SQVTM, CDR2 ANQGSEA. CDR3 nucleotides: TGCAGCGTTGAACAGGGCAACTATGGCTACACCTTC. This sequence encodes CSVEQGNYGYTF.

The chain carries TRBV19 and TRBJ2-3, with D perhaps matching TRBD2 (6 bases). CDR1 is LNHDA and CDR2 is SQIVND in the germline V gene (reference sequence). The V gene lost 5 bases and the J gene lost 2 bases, with 17 bases spanning the gap. This CDR3 spans 16 amino acids. CDR3 residues: CASSSQGLKTTDTQYF. The CDR3 bases are TGTGCCAGTAGTTCCCAGGGACTCAAAACCACAGATACGCAGTATTTT. The variable domain in full, completed from reference TRBV19 and TRBJ2-3, reads DGGITQSPKYLFRKEGQNVTLSCEQNLNHDAMYWYRQDPGQGLRLIYYSQIVNDFQKGDIAEGYSVSREKKESFPLTVTSAQKNPTAFYLCASSSQGLKTTDTQYFGPGTRLTVL.

This chain joins TRBV6-5 and TRBJ1-4, with D maybe TRBD1 (6 bases). The germline V gene has CDR1 MNHEY and CDR2 SVGAGI. V lost 2 bases, J lost 7 bases, and 11 bases lay in between. The CDR3 sequence is 14 residues long. CDR3 coding DNA: TGTGCCAGCAGTTACGAACAGGGAATTGAAAAACTGTTTTTT. Translation: CASSYEQGIEKLFF.